A selection of T cell receptor beta chains follows, all from one sample in a study of beta chain features in type 1 diabetes. Profiling relied on immunoSEQ multiplex PCR, and the TCRdb table lists in-frame clones only, not all of them. The repertoire consists of more than 250,000 clones, with less than 30% occurring once and the leading ten covering more than 0.009%. The sample taken for sequencing was naive CD4+ T cells from blood. The receptor source for this set is a woman aged 30 to 39 with type 1 diabetes. CDR3s include the opening cysteine and the closing phenylalanine or tryptophan. Fields, in order: D gene, clone size, V gene, J gene, CDR3 protein, CDR3 DNA. D genes are given only for firm matches. The size field is filled for only some rows; it gives once, few, many or a size class.

d_gene: NA
abundance: NA
v_gene: TRBV28
j_gene: TRBJ2-7
CDR3aa: CASSLIYEQYF
CDR3nt: TGTGCCAGCAGCCTTATTTACGAGCAGTACTTC

d_gene: NA
abundance: NA
v_gene: TRBV19
j_gene: TRBJ2-6
CDR3aa: CASTLSGANVLTF
CDR3nt: TGTGCCAGTACCCTTTCTGGGGCCAACGTCCTGACTTTC

d_gene: NA
abundance: NA
v_gene: TRBV2
j_gene: TRBJ2-7
CDR3aa: CASRREYEQYF
CDR3nt: TGTGCCAGCAGGAGAGAGTACGAGCAGTACTTC

d_gene: TRBD2
abundance: NA
v_gene: TRBV7-2
j_gene: TRBJ2-5
CDR3aa: CASSRPGLAGETQYF
CDR3nt: TGTGCCAGCAGCCGTCCGGGACTAGCGGGAGAGACCCAGTACTTC

d_gene: TRBD1
abundance: few
v_gene: TRBV2
j_gene: TRBJ2-7
CDR3aa: CASSAEQGALGEQYF
CDR3nt: TGTGCCAGCAGTGCCGAACAGGGGGCATTGGGCGAGCAGTACTTC

d_gene: NA
abundance: NA
v_gene: TRBV7-9
j_gene: TRBJ2-7
CDR3aa: CASTVPGSYEQYF
CDR3nt: TGTGCCAGCACCGTGCCCGGTTCCTACGAGCAGTACTTC

d_gene: NA
abundance: few
v_gene: TRBV4-2
j_gene: TRBJ1-2
CDR3aa: CASSQDIVKNYGYTF
CDR3nt: TGTGCCAGCAGCCAAGATATAGTCAAGAACTATGGCTACACCTTC

d_gene: TRBD2
abundance: few
v_gene: TRBV10-3
j_gene: TRBJ2-1
CDR3aa: CAIRRLAGGDEQFF
CDR3nt: TGTGCCATCAGAAGGCTAGCGGGAGGAGATGAGCAGTTCTTC

d_gene: NA
abundance: NA
v_gene: TRBV29-1
j_gene: TRBJ2-1
CDR3aa: CSVGAQVEKSEQFF
CDR3nt: TGCAGCGTTGGAGCACAGGTAGAGAAAAGTGAGCAGTTCTTC

d_gene: TRBD2
abundance: few
v_gene: TRBV2
j_gene: TRBJ2-2
CDR3aa: CASNPGLITGELFF
CDR3nt: TGTGCCAGCAATCCGGGACTAATCACCGGGGAGCTGTTTTTT

d_gene: TRBD2
abundance: NA
v_gene: TRBV29-1
j_gene: TRBJ2-3
CDR3aa: CSVGGAGGPDTQYF
CDR3nt: TGCAGCGTTGGAGGAGCGGGAGGACCAGATACGCAGTATTTT

d_gene: NA
abundance: NA
v_gene: TRBV5-6
j_gene: TRBJ1-2
CDR3aa: CASSPGLSYGYTF
CDR3nt: TGTGCCAGCAGCCCCGGACTGAGCTATGGCTACACCTTC

d_gene: NA
abundance: few
v_gene: TRBV28
j_gene: TRBJ2-5
CDR3aa: CASTTDYQETQYF
CDR3nt: TGTGCCAGCACCACGGACTACCAAGAGACCCAGTACTTC

d_gene: NA
abundance: NA
v_gene: TRBV2
j_gene: TRBJ2-3
CDR3aa: CASSEDSLSTDTQYF
CDR3nt: TGTGCCAGCAGTGAGGACAGCTTATCCACAGATACGCAGTATTTT

d_gene: TRBD2
abundance: NA
v_gene: TRBV15
j_gene: TRBJ2-3
CDR3aa: CATSRGFWTSGSTDTQYF
CDR3nt: TGTGCCACCAGCAGAGGGTTTTGGACTAGCGGATCCACAGATACGCAGTATTTT

d_gene: NA
abundance: few
v_gene: TRBV9
j_gene: TRBJ2-7
CDR3aa: CASSVNQVPFEQYF
CDR3nt: TGTGCCAGCAGCGTTAATCAGGTCCCCTTCGAGCAGTACTTC

d_gene: NA
abundance: NA
v_gene: TRBV19
j_gene: TRBJ1-2
CDR3aa: CASTHRGGGYTF
CDR3nt: TGTGCCAGTACCCATCGGGGAGGCGGCTACACCTTC

d_gene: NA
abundance: few
v_gene: TRBV5-6
j_gene: TRBJ2-2
CDR3aa: CASSLRYGAGELFF
CDR3nt: TGTGCCAGCAGCTTGCGTTACGGTGCCGGGGAGCTGTTTTTT

d_gene: TRBD1
abundance: NA
v_gene: TRBV28
j_gene: TRBJ2-7
CDR3aa: CASRRRSPVQGSSYEQYF
CDR3nt: TGTGCCAGCAGACGCCGTAGCCCGGTACAGGGGAGCTCCTACGAGCAGTACTTC